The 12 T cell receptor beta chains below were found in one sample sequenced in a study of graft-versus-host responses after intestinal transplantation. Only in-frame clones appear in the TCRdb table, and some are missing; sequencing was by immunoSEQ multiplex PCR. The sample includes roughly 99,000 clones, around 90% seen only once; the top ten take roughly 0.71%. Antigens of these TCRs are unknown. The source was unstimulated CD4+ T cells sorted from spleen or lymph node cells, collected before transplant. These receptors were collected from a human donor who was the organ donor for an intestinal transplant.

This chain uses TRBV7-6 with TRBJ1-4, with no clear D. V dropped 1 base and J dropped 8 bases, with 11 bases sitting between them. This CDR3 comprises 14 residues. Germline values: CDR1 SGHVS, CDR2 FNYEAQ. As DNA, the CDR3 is TGTGCCAGCAGCTTAGGGCCCACTGGAGAAAAACTGTTTTTT. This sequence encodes CASSLGPTGEKLFF. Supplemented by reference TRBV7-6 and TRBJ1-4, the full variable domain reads GAGVSQSPRYKVTKRGQDVALRCDPISGHVSLYWYRQALGQGPEFLTYFNYEAQQDKSGLPNDRFSAERPEGSISTLTIQRTEQRDSAMYRCASSLGPTGEKLFFGSGTQLSVL.

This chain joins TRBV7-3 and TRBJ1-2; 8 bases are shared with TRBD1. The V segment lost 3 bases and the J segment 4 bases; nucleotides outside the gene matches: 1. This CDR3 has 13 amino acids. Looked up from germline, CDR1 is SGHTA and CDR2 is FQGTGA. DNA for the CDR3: TGTGCCAGCAGCTTGGACAGGGCCTATGGCTACACCTTC. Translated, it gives CASSLDRAYGYTF.

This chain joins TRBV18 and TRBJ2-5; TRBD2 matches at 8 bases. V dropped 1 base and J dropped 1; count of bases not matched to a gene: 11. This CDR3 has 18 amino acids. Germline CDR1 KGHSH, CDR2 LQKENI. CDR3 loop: CASSPLAGGGRPQETQYF. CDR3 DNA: TGTGCCAGCTCACCACTCGCGGGGGGCGGGAGGCCCCAAGAGACCCAGTACTTC.

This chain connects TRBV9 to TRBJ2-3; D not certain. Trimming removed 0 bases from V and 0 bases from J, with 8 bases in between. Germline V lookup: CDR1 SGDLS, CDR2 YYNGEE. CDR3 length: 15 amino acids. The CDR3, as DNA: TGTGCCAGCAGCGTAGACAGCCCTAGCACAGATACGCAGTATTTT. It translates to CASSVDSPSTDTQYF. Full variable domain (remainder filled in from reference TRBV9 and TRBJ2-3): DSGVTQTPKHLITATGQRVTLRCSPRSGDLSVYWYQQSLDQGLQFLIQYYNGEERAKGNILERFSAQQFPDLHSELNLSSLELGDSALYFCASSVDSPSTDTQYFGPGTRLTVL.

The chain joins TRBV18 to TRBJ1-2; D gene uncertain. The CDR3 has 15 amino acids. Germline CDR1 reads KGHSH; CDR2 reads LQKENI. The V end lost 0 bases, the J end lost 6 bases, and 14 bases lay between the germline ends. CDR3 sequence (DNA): TGTGCCAGCTCACCACCGGGATCCATAACCGATGGCTACACCTTC. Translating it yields CASSPPGSITDGYTF.

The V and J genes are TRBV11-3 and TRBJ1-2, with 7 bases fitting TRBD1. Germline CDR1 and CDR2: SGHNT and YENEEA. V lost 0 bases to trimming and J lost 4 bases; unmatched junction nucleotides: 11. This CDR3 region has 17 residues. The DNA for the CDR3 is TGTGCCAGCAGCTTAGAGTTCCCCCTGACAGGGAGCTATGGCTACACCTTC. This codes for CASSLEFPLTGSYGYTF.

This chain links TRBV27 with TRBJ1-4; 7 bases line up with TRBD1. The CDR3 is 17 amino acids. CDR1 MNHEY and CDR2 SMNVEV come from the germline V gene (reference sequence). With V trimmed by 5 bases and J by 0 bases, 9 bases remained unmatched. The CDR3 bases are TGTGCCAGCAGTCCGAAGACAGGGTTTGCAACTAATGAAAAACTGTTTTTT. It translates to CASSPKTGFATNEKLFF. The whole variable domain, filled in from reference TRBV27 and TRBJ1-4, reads EAQVTQNPRYLITVTGKKLTVTCSQNMNHEYMSWYRQDPGLGLRQIYYSMNVEVTDKGDVPEGYKVSRKEKRNFPLILESPSPNQTSLYFCASSPKTGFATNEKLFFGSGTQLSVL.

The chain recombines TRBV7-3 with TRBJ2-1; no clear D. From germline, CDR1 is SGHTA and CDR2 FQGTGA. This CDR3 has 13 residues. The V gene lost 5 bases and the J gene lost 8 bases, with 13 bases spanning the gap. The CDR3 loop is CASSLTTLDEQFF. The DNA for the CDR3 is TGTGCCAGCAGCCTTACTACCCTAGATGAGCAGTTCTTC.

The CDR3 loop is CASSPDRDSRDSAFF. The CDR3 coding sequence is TGCGCCAGCAGCCCGGACCGGGACTCCCGGGACTCAGCTTTCTTT. The gene calls are TRBV5-1 and TRBJ1-1; the D gene is possibly TRBD1 (5 bases). Per germline, CDR1 SGHRS and CDR2 YFSETQ. The CDR3 is made up of 15 amino acids. V was pared by 4 bases and J by 10 bases, with 23 bases between.

CDR3 DNA sequence: TGCGCCAGCAGCTTGGAGGGGACAGACAGTGGCTACACCTTC. Protein: CASSLEGTDSGYTF. The chain joins TRBV5-1 to TRBJ1-2; 7 bases fit TRBD1. The CDR3 is 14 amino acids. Trimming removed 0 bases from V and 7 bases from J; junction bases left unmatched: 6. CDR1 is SGHRS and CDR2 is YFSETQ in the germline V gene.

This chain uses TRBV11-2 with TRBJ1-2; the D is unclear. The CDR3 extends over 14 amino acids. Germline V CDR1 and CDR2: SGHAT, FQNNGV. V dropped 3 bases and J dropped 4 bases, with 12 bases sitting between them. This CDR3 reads CASSFKGNFYGYTF. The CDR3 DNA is TGTGCCAGCAGCTTCAAGGGTAACTTCTATGGCTACACCTTC.

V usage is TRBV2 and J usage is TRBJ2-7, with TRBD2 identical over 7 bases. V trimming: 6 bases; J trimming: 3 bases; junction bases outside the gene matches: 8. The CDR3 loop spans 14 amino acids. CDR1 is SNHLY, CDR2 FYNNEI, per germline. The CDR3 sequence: CASRLSGVRYEQYF. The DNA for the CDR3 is TGTGCCAGCAGGTTGAGCGGGGTACGCTACGAGCAGTACTTC.